The clone carrying this TCR beta chain turned up a few times. What it binds is not known. The entry originates in a study of identical twins. Via MiXCR, TCRdb re-called the 5' RACE reads, giving one row per CDR3 protein. The table lists around 240,000 distinct CDR3 sequences, roughly 7% of them singletons. Broader study findings: While abundant cord blood beta clonotypes carried fewer insertions, memory repertoires showed no such pattern. Invariant MAIT and iNKT cells may have partly biased zero-insertion analyses.

This sample was shared with a second study, whose subject was yellow fever vaccine responses in identical twins.

Sequencing was carried out using memory (CD45RO+) T cells sorted from blood. The source of this sequence is a woman aged 18-29 years in good health.

The chain's CDR3 is CASSLIASGYEQYF. The CDR3 DNA reads as TGTGCCAGCAGCTTAATAGCTAGCGGATACGAGCAGTACTTC. The chain couples TRBV7-6 to TRBJ2-7, with 7 bases identical to TRBD2. The junction had 5 bases not matched to a gene; V was cut back by 2 bases and J by 4 bases. CDR1 SGHVS and CDR2 FNYEAQ come from the germline V gene. CDR3 length: 14 amino acids. Full variable domain (rest looked up from reference TRBV7-6 and TRBJ2-7): GAGVSQSPRYKVTKRGQDVALRCDPISGHVSLYWYRQALGQGPEFLTYFNYEAQQDKSGLPNDRFSAERPEGSISTLTIQRTEQRDSAMYRCASSLIASGYEQYFGPGTRLTVT.